The present entry profiles one T cell receptor beta chain with its context. What this receptor recognizes is not known. Being one base from a much bigger clone, this may be a read error. The data stem from a study of CD8+CD57+ T cells in acquired aplastic anemia (dated by TCRdb to the late 2010s). Context from the whole study: Extracted DNA from sorted CD4+ and CD8+ cells averaged around 3.3 ug, ranging from roughly 0.19 to 27.4 ug. An average of approximately 10 million reads for CD4+ cells and under 13 million reads for CD8+ cells was obtained from healthy donor samples.

Taken from cysteine to phenylalanine, the CDR3 has 13 residues. Of all the DNA, just the CDR3 is kept, 39 bases in frame from base 1. CDR1 and CDR2, looked up from the germline V gene (reference sequence), are DFQATT and SNEGSKA. Findings and caveats that apply to the study as a whole: Roughly 31 CD8+ CDR3 sequences were shared between patients and controls but appeared highly expressed in patients and within their immunodominant clones. No significant difference in CD8+ Simpson's diversity was found between patients and healthy controls (P=0.060).

In this study, sorted CD4+ and CD8+ T cells from the blood of healthy subjects and of severe aplastic anemia patients had their TCR repertoires deep-sequenced. Ficoll-Paque density gradient centrifugation was used to isolate peripheral blood mononuclear cells. Before DNA was extracted, CD4+ and CD8+ T cells were sorted using either FACS or magnetic beads. Genomic DNA served as template for TCR beta VDJ combination and CDR3 sequence profiling. An Illumina HiSeq 2000 was used for TCR repertoire sequencing. Concerning the study's data processing: TRBV/TRBJ rearrangement plots, CDR3 size and DJ length profiles, and Simpson's diversity index were used to evaluate the repertoires. The most abundant DNA sequence in the deep sequencing data was taken as the immunodominant clone. CDR3 amino acid sequences were checked for sharing across subjects and were also compared against the VDJdb database and published repertoires. Using fastp trimming at Q25 and MiXCR clonotype assembly, TCRdb reanalyzed the public sequencing data and kept in-frame beta chains. Rows are combined by CDR3 protein, so each entry shows the most common genes and DNA. These V and J calls originate from TCRdb's pipeline instead of the authors' own analysis. The table for this sample lists approximately 380,000 distinct CDR3 sequences; around 68% of them were counted only once. The ten biggest clones cover 3.5% to 4.5% of the sample.

This receptor was taken from a human donor in good health, serving as a control. The sample comprised sorted CD4+, CD8+, or CD8+CD57+ T cells (not recorded which) from PBMCs. The sequence links TRBV20-1 to TRBJ1-1, with the D segment identity uncertain. The DNA reads TGCAGTGCTGACAAGGGAGGAGGCACTGGAGCTTTCTTT. This encodes CSADKGGGTGAFF.